These 13 T cell receptor beta chains came from one sample sequenced in a study of T cell responses to AZD1222 COVID-19 vaccine. The repertoire was sequenced with immunoSEQ multiplex PCR; TCRdb's copy has only in-frame clones and lacks some. The data contain about 200,000 clones, approximately 94% of them seen just once; the ten biggest clones take up 3.6%. Sequencing used peripheral blood, obtained 28 days after the second dose of the MenACWY control vaccine. Receptors originate from an adult who received the MenACWY meningococcal vaccine as a control.

This chain uses TRBV4-1 with TRBJ1-2; D might be TRBD1 (5 bases). CDR3 length: 14 amino acids. Per germline, CDR1 MGHRA and CDR2 YSYEKL. Deletions cut 1 base from V and 8 bases from J, with 14 bases between. The CDR3 sequence: CASSQAGGVSGYTF. CDR3 bases: TGCGCCAGCAGCCAAGCGGGGGGAGTGAGCGGCTACACCTTC.

This rearrangement joins TRBV7-3 to TRBJ2-1, with TRBD2 identical over 15 bases. Germline V gene sequence: CDR1 SGHTA, CDR2 FQGTGA. The CDR3 runs 18 residues. With 5 bases clipped from V and 0 bases from J, the junction kept 5 bases outside the gene matches. The CDR3 coding sequence is TGTGCCAGCAGCCCGAGGGGACTAGCGGGAGGCTCCTACAATGAGCAGTTCTTC. It yields the protein CASSPRGLAGGSYNEQFF.

This chain links TRBV29-1 with TRBJ1-6; 7 bases fit TRBD1. The germline CDR1 and CDR2 sequences are SQVTM and ANQGSEA. This CDR3 has 13 residues. Losses at the gene ends were 7 bases for V and 3 bases for J; bases not matched to a gene: 3. CDR3 coding DNA: TGCAGCGCCCGGGACAGCTATAATTCACCCCTCCACTTT. This gives the protein CSARDSYNSPLHF.

This clone was observed a single time. This chain links TRBV3-1 (or the pseudogene TRBV3-2) with TRBJ1-1; D possibly corresponds to TRBD1 (6 bases). Germline V gene data show CDR1 as LGHDT and CDR2 as YNNKEL (reference sequence). V shed 1 base and J shed 4 bases, with 13 bases lying between them. The CDR3 runs 15 residues. The CDR3 here is CASSQAPSGVTEAFF. The CDR3 DNA reads TGTGCCAGCAGCCAAGCCCCATCAGGGGTCACTGAAGCTTTCTTT.

This rearrangement joins TRBV7-8 to TRBJ1-1, with unresolved D. V lost 5 bases, J lost 1 base, and 17 bases lay in between. This CDR3 is 16 amino acids long. Germline V gene data show CDR1 as SGHVS and CDR2 as FQNEAQ. This chain's CDR3 is CASSPASSWGNTEAFF. The CDR3 bases are TGTGCCAGCAGCCCTGCGAGTTCCTGGGGGAACACTGAAGCTTTCTTT.

The chain couples TRBV7-3 to TRBJ2-5; no clear D gene. CDR3 length: 13 amino acids. V lost 4 bases, J lost 5 bases, and 11 bases lay in between. CDR1 and CDR2 from the germline V gene are SGHTA and FQGTGA. CDR3 loop: CASSSQAGETQYF. The CDR3 nucleotides read TGTGCCAGCAGCTCCCAGGCCGGCGAGACCCAGTACTTC.

This chain joins TRBV28 and TRBJ2-5; D is perhaps TRBD1 (5 bases). This CDR3 has 13 residues. Trimming stripped 3 bases from V and 1 base from J, with 6 bases between. CDR1 and CDR2 from the germline V gene are MDHEN and SYDVKM. CDR3 coding DNA: TGTGCCAGCAGTTTCCAGGGCCAAGAGACCCAGTACTTC. It codes for CASSFQGQETQYF.

The gene calls are TRBV28 and TRBJ1-5; TRBD1 is a possible D gene (5 bases). The CDR3 sequence is 15 residues long. Germline loops: CDR1 MDHEN, CDR2 SYDVKM. With 5 bases removed from V and 6 bases from J, the gap between germline ends came to 17 bases. The CDR3 spells CASSTPGGPAQPQHF. In DNA, the CDR3 is TGTGCCAGCAGTACACCCGGGGGTCCCGCTCAGCCCCAGCATTTT.

A single count supports this clone. This CDR3 is CATSDSRSALQGRLQHF. The CDR3, as DNA: TGTGCCACCAGTGACTCCCGATCGGCGTTACAGGGGAGGCTCCAGCATTTT. J is TRBJ1-5 and V is TRBV24-1; 7 bases fit TRBD1. The CDR3 contains 17 residues. The V gene's germline CDR1 is KGHDR and CDR2 SFDVKD. V lost 4 bases and J lost 12; bases outside the gene matches: 20.

This clone appeared once. The chain employs TRBV18 and TRBJ1-1; 9 bases fit TRBD1. This CDR3 is built from 14 residues. V was clipped by 4 bases and J by 3 bases; unmatched bases: 3. The germline V gene has CDR1 KGHSH and CDR2 LQKENI. The CDR3 protein is CASSRTGVDTEAFF. CDR3 nucleotide sequence: TGTGCCAGCTCACGGACAGGGGTGGACACTGAAGCTTTCTTT.

This clone was seen a single time. The V gene is TRBV9, the J gene TRBJ2-3, with D possibly being TRBD1 (6 bases). The CDR3 covers 14 residues. V shed 5 bases and J shed 8 bases, with 18 bases lying between them. Germline V gene lookup returns CDR1 SGDLS and CDR2 YYNGEE. The CDR3 here is CASSLGRGYGTQYF. CDR3 nucleotide sequence: TGTGCCAGCAGTCTGGGAAGGGGGTATGGTACGCAGTATTTT.

The chain employs TRBV3-1 (or the pseudogene TRBV3-2) and TRBJ2-3, with D uncertain. Germline CDR1 is LGHDT and CDR2 is YNNKEL (reference sequence). CDR3 length: 14 residues. The V end was cut by 6 bases, the J end by 1 base, with 11 bases between. The CDR3 loop is CASRPGFGTDTQYF. The CDR3, as DNA: TGTGCCAGCAGACCAGGTTTCGGCACAGATACGCAGTATTTT.

This chain links TRBV19 with TRBJ2-3; 7 bases line up with TRBD1. The CDR3 loop spans 14 amino acids. V shed 3 bases, J shed 1 base, and the junction held 1 base outside the gene matches. Germline V lookup: CDR1 LNHDA, CDR2 SQIVND (reference sequence). This CDR3 is CASSIGQGTDTQYF. The DNA for the CDR3 is TGTGCCAGTAGTATCGGACAGGGCACAGATACGCAGTATTTT.